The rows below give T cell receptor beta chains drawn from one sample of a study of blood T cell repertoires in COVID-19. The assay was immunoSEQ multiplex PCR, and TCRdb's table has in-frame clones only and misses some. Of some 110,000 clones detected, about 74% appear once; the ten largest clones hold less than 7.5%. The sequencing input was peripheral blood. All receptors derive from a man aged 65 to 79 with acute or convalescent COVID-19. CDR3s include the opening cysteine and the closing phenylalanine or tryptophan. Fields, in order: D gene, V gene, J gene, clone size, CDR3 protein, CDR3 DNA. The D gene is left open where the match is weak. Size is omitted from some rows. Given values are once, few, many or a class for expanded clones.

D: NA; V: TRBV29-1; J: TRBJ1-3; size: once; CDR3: CSVGSQGTNTIYF; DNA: TGCAGCGTTGGTTCACAGGGAACAAACACCATATATTTT
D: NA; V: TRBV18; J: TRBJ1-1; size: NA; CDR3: CASSPPVTRTEAFF; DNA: TGTGCCAGCTCACCACCCGTCACTCGCACTGAAGCTTTCTTT
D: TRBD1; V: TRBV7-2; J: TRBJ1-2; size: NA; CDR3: CASSPSTGAYGYTF; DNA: TGTGCCAGCAGTCCCTCTACAGGGGCCTATGGCTACACCTTC
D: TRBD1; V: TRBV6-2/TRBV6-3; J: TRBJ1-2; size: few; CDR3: CASSNTGTGRGYTF; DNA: TGTGCCAGCAGTAACACCGGGACAGGGCGCGGCTACACCTTC
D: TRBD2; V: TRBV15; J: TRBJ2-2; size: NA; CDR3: CATRAGKASGRALNTGELFF; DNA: TGTGCCACCAGAGCGGGGAAGGCTAGCGGGAGGGCCTTGAACACCGGGGAGCTGTTTTTT
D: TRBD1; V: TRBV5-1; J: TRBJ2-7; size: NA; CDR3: CASSLGSITGTVYEQYF; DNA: TGCGCCAGCAGCTTGGGGTCTATAACCGGGACAGTCTACGAGCAGTACTTC
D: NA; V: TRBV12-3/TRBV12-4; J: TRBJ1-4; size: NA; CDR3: CASRRGLNEKLFF; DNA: TGTGCCAGCAGAAGAGGCCTGAATGAAAAACTGTTTTTT
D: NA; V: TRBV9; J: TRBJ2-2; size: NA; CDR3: CASSVWGAGELFF; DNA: TGTGCCAGCAGCGTATGGGGAGCCGGGGAGCTGTTTTTT
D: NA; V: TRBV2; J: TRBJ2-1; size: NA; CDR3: CASTPLGGSGQFF; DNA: TGTGCCAGCACCCCCTTGGGAGGTTCCGGGCAGTTCTTC
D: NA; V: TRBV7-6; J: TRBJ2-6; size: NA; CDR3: CASSPGQGGSGANVLTF; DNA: TGTGCCAGCAGCCCCGGACAGGGAGGGTCTGGGGCCAACGTCCTGACTTTC
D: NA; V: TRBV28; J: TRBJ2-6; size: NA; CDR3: CASSAARAGANVLTF; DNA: TGTGCCAGCAGTGCCGCTCGAGCTGGGGCCAACGTCCTGACTTTC
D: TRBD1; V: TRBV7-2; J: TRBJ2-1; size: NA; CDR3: CASSSTGGSYNEQFF; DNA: TGTGCCAGCAGCTCAACAGGGGGATCCTACAATGAGCAGTTCTTC
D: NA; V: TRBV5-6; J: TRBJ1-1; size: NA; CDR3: CASSYGISNTEAFF; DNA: TGTGCCAGCAGCTACGGGATCTCGAACACTGAAGCTTTCTTT
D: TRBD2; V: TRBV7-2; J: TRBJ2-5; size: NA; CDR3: CASSLATSGGGETQYF; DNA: TGTGCCAGCAGCTTAGCCACTAGCGGGGGTGGAGAGACCCAGTACTTC
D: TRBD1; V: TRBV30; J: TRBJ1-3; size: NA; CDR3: CAWSAGTVNVGIYF; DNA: TGTGCCTGGAGTGCCGGGACAGTTAATGTGGGGATATATTTT
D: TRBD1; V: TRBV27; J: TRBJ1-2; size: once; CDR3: CASSPSRTGGNGYTF; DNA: TGTGCCAGCAGCCCCTCCCGGACAGGGGGAAATGGCTACACCTTC
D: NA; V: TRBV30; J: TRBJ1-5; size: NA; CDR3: CAWTRQYSNQPQHF; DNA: TGTGCCTGGACGAGACAGTATAGCAATCAGCCCCAGCATTTT
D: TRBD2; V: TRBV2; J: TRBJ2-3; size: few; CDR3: CASSDPGLAGAAQYF; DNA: TGTGCCAGCAGCGATCCGGGACTAGCGGGGGCGGCGCAGTATTTT
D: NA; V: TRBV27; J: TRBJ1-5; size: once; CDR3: CASSLSSAGDSNQPQHF; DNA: TGTGCCAGCAGTTTAAGCTCGGCAGGTGATAGCAATCAGCCCCAGCATTTT
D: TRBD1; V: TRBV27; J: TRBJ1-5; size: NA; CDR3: CASSPTGYQPQHF; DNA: TGTGCCAGCAGTCCGACAGGGTACCAGCCCCAGCATTTT
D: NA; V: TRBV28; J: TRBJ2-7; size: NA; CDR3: CASSFGPGRGSSYEQYF; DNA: TGTGCCAGCAGTTTTGGGCCTGGAAGGGGTAGCTCCTACGAGCAGTACTTC
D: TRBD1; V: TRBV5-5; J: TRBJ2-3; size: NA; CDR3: CASSRTGMADTQYF; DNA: TGTGCCAGCAGCCGGACAGGGATGGCGGATACGCAGTATTTT